These 30 T cell receptor beta chains originate from one sample sequenced in a study of blood T cell repertoires in COVID-19 (dated by TCRdb to the early 2020s). To prepare the library, the immunoSEQ multiplex PCR assay was applied. This immuneACCESS table, as held by TCRdb, lists in-frame sequences with V and J called but not all clones. Of the missing ones, under half trace to an unresolved V gene in checked studies; the others have no known cause. This sample has roughly 380,000 clones in its table, and approximately 91% of those were observed once. Around 1.5% of the sample is in the top ten clones. Sequencing input: peripheral blood. These receptors all come from a woman aged 40 to 49 with COVID-19, enrolled during active disease.

This clone showed up just once. The J gene is TRBJ1-1, the V gene TRBV29-1, with a weak D call TRBD1 (6 bases). Trimming removed 7 bases from V and 5 bases from J, with 20 bases in between. This CDR3 is 14 amino acids long. Germline CDR1 SQVTM, CDR2 ANQGSEA. As DNA, the CDR3 is TGCAGCGCTACCGGGGGGGCGCCGGGGACTGAAGCTTTCTTT. It encodes CSATGGAPGTEAFF. Full variable domain (missing parts from reference TRBV29-1 and TRBJ1-1): SAVISQKPSRDICQRGTSLTIQCQVDSQVTMMFWYRQQPGQSLTLIATANQGSEATYESGFVIDKFPISRPNLTFSTLTVSNMSPEDSSIYLCSATGGAPGTEAFFGQGTRLTVV.

The rearrangement links TRBV25-1 to TRBJ1-6, with D possibly matching TRBD1 (6 bases). The ends were cut back, 6 bases at V and 7 bases at J, with 10 bases in the middle. The CDR3 is made up of 13 amino acids. Germline lookup yields CDR1 MGHDK and CDR2 SYGVNS. CDR3 nucleotides: TGTGCCAGCAGCCAGGGGTGGAATTCACCCCTCCACTTT. This encodes CASSQGWNSPLHF.

The chain has TRBV5-1 and TRBJ2-1; 8 nucleotides agree with TRBD1. CDR1 is SGHRS and CDR2 is YFSETQ in the germline V gene. The V and J ends lost 4 bases and 4 bases, in that order; junction bases with no gene match: 4. This CDR3 has 14 amino acids. CDR3 residues: CASSPRTGYNEQFF. CDR3 coding DNA: TGCGCCAGCAGCCCGAGGACAGGGTACAATGAGCAGTTCTTC.

This clone was seen a handful of times. The chain combines TRBV6-6 with TRBJ2-1; maybe TRBD2 (5 bases). The CDR3 is 13 residues long. V lost 5 bases and J lost 4, with 9 bases in between. Germline CDR1 MNHNY, CDR2 SVGAGI (reference sequence). CDR3 amino acids: CASSPTRYNEQFF. DNA for the CDR3: TGTGCCAGCAGTCCTACTAGGTACAATGAGCAGTTCTTC.

This chain joins TRBV28 and TRBJ1-2; D gene uncertain. Germline lookup yields CDR1 MDHEN and CDR2 SYDVKM. Deletions cut 4 bases from V and 0 bases from J, with 15 bases between. This CDR3 is built from 16 residues. CDR3 nucleotide sequence: TGTGCCAGCAGTTCTCCCTCAGGCGTGGCTAACTATGGCTACACCTTC. This sequence encodes CASSSPSGVANYGYTF.

This rearrangement joins TRBV19 to TRBJ1-6; 9 nucleotides line up with TRBD1. CDR3 length: 14 residues. V was clipped by 10 bases and J by 9 bases; unmatched bases: 10. Germline values: CDR1 LNHDA, CDR2 SQIVND (reference sequence). CDR3: CATHPGQGLSPLHF. CDR3 in DNA: TGTGCCACCCACCCGGGACAGGGACTTTCACCCCTCCACTTT.

The V and J genes are TRBV2 and TRBJ1-4; 9 bases align to TRBD1. Germline V gene data show CDR1 as SNHLY and CDR2 as FYNNEI. This CDR3 comprises 15 residues. V was clipped by 7 bases and J by 7 bases; unmatched bases: 10. Here the CDR3 reads CASTRGQGGSEKLFF. The CDR3 region has the DNA TGTGCCAGCACCCGGGGACAGGGCGGAAGTGAAAAACTGTTTTTT.

The gene calls are TRBV19 and TRBJ1-5; D is ambiguous. The CDR3 runs to 16 residues. V was pared by 2 bases and J by 0 bases, with 11 bases between. In germline, CDR1 is LNHDA, CDR2 SQIVND (reference sequence). Here the CDR3 DNA reads TGTGCCAGTAGTATATCCAGGCAATATAGCAATCAGCCCCAGCATTTT. Its translation: CASSISRQYSNQPQHF.

The chain has TRBV9 and TRBJ2-3, with 7 bases matching TRBD1. Germline-derived CDR1 and CDR2 are SGDLS and YYNGEE. The CDR3 runs to 15 residues. V was clipped by 3 bases and J by 5 bases; unmatched bases: 9. The CDR3: CASSAGTVSLDTQYF. The CDR3 region has the DNA TGTGCCAGCAGCGCCGGGACAGTCTCCCTAGATACGCAGTATTTT.

The chain is built from TRBV19 and TRBJ2-1; D is ambiguous. The V and J ends lost 3 bases and 6 bases respectively, with 6 bases between them. From germline, CDR1 is LNHDA and CDR2 SQIVND (reference sequence). This CDR3 is built from 12 residues. For the CDR3, the DNA is TGTGCCAGTAGTATTAGCTTCAATGAGCAGTTCTTC. Protein product: CASSISFNEQFF.

This chain links TRBV5-6 with TRBJ2-3; 9 bases match TRBD2. CDR1 and CDR2 (germline): SGHDT, YYEEEE. V trimming: 2 bases; J trimming: 8 bases; junction bases outside the gene matches: 9. The CDR3 runs to 15 residues. The CDR3 coding sequence is TGTGCCAGCAGCTTCCCGGAAGCGGGGGGCGGTACGCAGTATTTT. As protein: CASSFPEAGGGTQYF. The full variable domain, with the rest looked up from reference TRBV5-6 and TRBJ2-3, is DAGVTQSPTHLIKTRGQQVTLRCSPKSGHDTVSWYQQALGQGPQFIFQYYEEEERQRGNFPDRFSGHQFPNYSSELNVNALLLGDSALYLCASSFPEAGGGTQYFGPGTRLTVL.

This clone was counted a few times. The chain is built from TRBV27 and TRBJ1-4, with D possibly TRBD1 on 5 matching bases. The CDR3 is made up of 15 amino acids. Germline CDR1 and CDR2: MNHEY and SMNVEV (reference sequence). Between the trimmed V and J ends, which lost 5 bases and 10 bases, there was a span of 20 bases. The CDR3 reads CASSTSGPWGGKLFF. The CDR3 coding sequence is TGTGCCAGCAGTACGTCAGGGCCCTGGGGTGGAAAACTGTTTTTT.

This clone showed up many times. The V gene is TRBV5-4, the J gene TRBJ2-2; possible D gene TRBD1, 5 bases. CDR1 and CDR2 (germline): SGHNT, YYREEE (reference sequence). The CDR3 spans 17 residues. Trimming removed 0 bases at V and 0 bases at J, with 12 bases between. The CDR3 sequence is CASSLGLWTPNTGELFF. In nucleotides, the CDR3 is TGTGCCAGCAGCTTGGGACTGTGGACACCGAACACCGGGGAGCTGTTTTTT.

The chain uses TRBV6-6 and TRBJ1-2; 7 nucleotides align to TRBD1. Germline CDR1 MNHNY, CDR2 SVGAGI (reference sequence). This CDR3 is 13 amino acids long. After removal of 6 bases from V and 4 bases from J, the junction contained 5 bases not matched to a gene. CDR3 sequence: CASSQDRFYGYTF. Written as DNA, the CDR3 is TGTGCCAGCAGCCAGGACAGGTTCTATGGCTACACCTTC.

The chain has TRBV7-9 and TRBJ2-7; 10 bases map to TRBD2. The CDR3 is 16 amino acids. With V trimmed by 0 bases and J by 1 base, 3 bases remained unmatched. Per germline, CDR1 SEHNR and CDR2 FQNEAQ (reference sequence). CDR3 amino acids: CASSLALAGGSYEQYF. CDR3 DNA: TGTGCCAGCAGCTTAGCCTTAGCGGGGGGTTCCTACGAGCAGTACTTC.

V is TRBV10-1 and J is TRBJ1-6; tentative D call: TRBD1 (5 bases). The CDR3 sequence is 15 residues long. V dropped 3 bases and J dropped 6 bases, with 12 bases sitting between them. Germline V lookup: CDR1 WNHNN, CDR2 SYGVQD (reference sequence). The CDR3 DNA reads TGCGCCAGCAGTGATGCGGGGGTCTTTAATTCACCCCTCCACTTT. It specifies CASSDAGVFNSPLHF.

The J gene is TRBJ1-2, the V gene TRBV14, with 9 bases that match TRBD1. The CDR3 sequence is 14 residues long. Germline CDR1 and CDR2: SGHDN and FVKESK. V was pared by 10 bases and J by 3 bases, with 9 bases of the junction left unmatched. The CDR3: CAIAPGQGHYGYTF. The CDR3 nucleotides are TGTGCCATAGCACCGGGACAGGGACACTATGGCTACACCTTC.

The CDR3 DNA follows: TGTGCCAGCTCACCGAGGGGGGGTAGAGAGACCCAGTACTTC. Amino acid sequence: CASSPRGGRETQYF. This sequence joins TRBV28 and TRBJ2-5; D might be TRBD2 (7 bases). The V gene lost 8 bases and the J gene lost 4 bases, with 17 bases spanning the gap. The V gene's germline CDR1 is MDHEN and CDR2 SYDVKM. The CDR3 sequence is 14 residues long.

V gene TRBV27 combines with J gene TRBJ1-6; TRBD1 matches at 7 bases. V trimming: 6 bases; J trimming: 7 bases; junction bases outside the gene matches: 6. CDR1 is MNHEY, CDR2 SMNVEV, per germline (reference sequence). The length of the CDR3 is 14 residues. CDR3 sequence: CASSRTGGNSPLHF. In DNA, the CDR3 is TGTGCCAGCAGCCGGACAGGTGGGAATTCACCCCTCCACTTT.

The chain joins TRBV4-2 to TRBJ2-3; D uncertain. The CDR3 runs to 13 residues. Germline V gene sequence: CDR1 LGHNA, CDR2 YNFKEQ. V lost 8 bases to trimming and J lost 1 base, with 10 bases between them. This CDR3 reads CASQVPGTDTQYF. Written as DNA, the CDR3 is TGTGCCAGCCAGGTCCCCGGCACAGATACGCAGTATTTT.

The chain is built from TRBV28 and TRBJ1-5; D remains ambiguous. Trimming stripped 5 bases from V and 0 bases from J, with 8 bases between. Germline V gene sequence: CDR1 MDHEN, CDR2 SYDVKM. CDR3 size: 14 residues. The CDR3: CASSGSNSNQPQHF. The DNA of the CDR3 is TGTGCCAGCAGTGGGAGTAATAGCAATCAGCCCCAGCATTTT.

The CDR3 DNA reads TGTGCCAGCAGCCTTCTCCGGGATACCAACTATGGCTACACCTTC. Its translation: CASSLLRDTNYGYTF. The gene calls are TRBV7-8 and TRBJ1-2; D gene ambiguous. The CDR3 runs to 15 residues. From germline, CDR1 is SGHVS and CDR2 FQNEAQ. V lost 5 bases, J lost 2 bases, and 15 bases lay in between.

The chain couples TRBV5-1 to TRBJ2-2; weak D call: TRBD2 (5 bases). Trimming took 0 bases from V and 5 from J, leaving 5 bases between them. From germline, CDR1 is SGHRS and CDR2 YFSETQ. There are 13 residues in the CDR3. In DNA, the CDR3 is TGCGCCAGCAGCTTGGCGGGGACCGGGGAGCTGTTTTTT. Translation: CASSLAGTGELFF.

CDR3 in amino acids: CASSPGQRYNEKLFF. CDR3 DNA: TGTGCCAGTAGTCCGGGACAGAGATATAATGAAAAACTGTTTTTT. The chain recombines TRBV19 with TRBJ1-4, with 7 bases lining up with TRBD1. CDR3 length equals 15 residues. CDR1 and CDR2 (germline): LNHDA, SQIVND (reference sequence). V shed 5 bases, J shed 4 bases, and the junction held 7 bases outside the gene matches.

The CDR3 DNA reads TGTGCCAGCAGCTCGTCGGTTTTACCTAATGAGCAGTTCTTC. Its protein is CASSSSVLPNEQFF. The genes are TRBV13 and TRBJ2-1; no definite D call. This CDR3 has 14 amino acids. Between the trimmed V and J ends, which lost 4 bases and 7 bases, there was a span of 14 bases. Germline V gene lookup returns CDR1 PRHDT and CDR2 FYEKMQ (reference sequence).

This rearrangement joins TRBV25-1 to TRBJ2-1; 8 bases are shared with TRBD1. The CDR3 is 13 amino acids. Trimming at V came to 4 bases and at J to 8 bases, leaving 4 bases not matched to a gene. Germline V CDR1 and CDR2: MGHDK, SYGVNS. CDR3 amino acids: CASSGQGWHEQFF. As DNA, the CDR3 is TGTGCCAGCAGTGGACAGGGGTGGCATGAGCAGTTCTTC.

V usage is TRBV6-2 or TRBV6-3 and J usage is TRBJ2-3; TRBD2 aligns across 10 bases. CDR1 MNHEY and CDR2 SVGEGT come from the germline V gene. The V segment lost 6 bases and the J segment 1 base; nucleotides outside the gene matches: 4. The CDR3 covers 15 residues. CDR3 coding DNA: TGTGCCAGCAGCCGACTAGCGGGCCGCACAGATACGCAGTATTTT. Its translation: CASSRLAGRTDTQYF.

The V and J genes are TRBV4-2 and TRBJ2-5; 8 nucleotides align to TRBD1. From germline, CDR1 is LGHNA and CDR2 YNFKEQ. The V and J ends lost 3 bases and 8 bases, in that order; junction bases with no gene match: 17. The CDR3 runs to 17 residues. As DNA, the CDR3 is TGTGCCAGCAGCCATCCCGACCGACAGGGGACCCCGATAACCCAGTACTTC. Its translation: CASSHPDRQGTPITQYF.

This chain uses TRBV18 with TRBJ2-7; 7 positions match TRBD2. V was clipped by 2 bases and J by 4 bases; unmatched bases: 5. The CDR3 contains 14 residues. Germline V gene data show CDR1 as KGHSH and CDR2 as LQKENI. The CDR3 protein is CASSPIAGTYEQYF. CDR3 coding DNA: TGTGCCAGCTCACCAATAGCGGGCACTTACGAGCAGTACTTC.

The rearrangement joins TRBV2 to TRBJ1-6; 9 bases fit TRBD1. The CDR3 runs to 14 residues. V shed 6 bases, J shed 8 bases, and the junction held 5 bases outside the gene matches. Germline V gene sequence: CDR1 SNHLY, CDR2 FYNNEI. CDR3 in amino acids: CASSRDRADSPLHF. For the CDR3, the DNA is TGTGCCAGCAGCCGGGACAGGGCGGATTCACCCCTCCACTTT.